These T cell receptor beta chains were read from a single sample in a study of response to subunit inactivated influenza vaccine. TCRdb reanalysed the RT-PCR reads using MiXCR and keeps one entry per CDR3 protein. The profile shows 590,000 or so distinct CDR3 sequences, approximately 14% of them singletons. The source material was PBMCs from blood, sampled roughly 15 days before vaccination. Every receptor here comes from a man aged 45-65 years who received an inactivated influenza vaccine. CDR3s include the opening cysteine and the closing phenylalanine or tryptophan. A D gene is named only where the DNA matches it firmly. Some rows have no size entry. The others give once, few or many, or a class for an expanded clone.

j_call: TRBJ1-6; d_call: TRBD1; clone_size: NA; v_call: TRBV12-3/TRBV12-4; cdr3_nt: TGTGCCAGCAGCGCAAGACAGGGAAGTAATTCACCCCTCCACTTT; cdr3_aa: CASSARQGSNSPLHF
j_call: TRBJ1-2; d_call: NA; clone_size: many; v_call: TRBV10-3; cdr3_nt: TGTGCCATCAGAGAGAGGGTTCGGGATAACTATGGCTACACCTTC; cdr3_aa: CAIRERVRDNYGYTF
j_call: TRBJ1-5; d_call: TRBD1; clone_size: once; v_call: TRBV6-4; cdr3_nt: TGTGCCAGCAGTGACTCGGGACAGGGACGATATAGCAATCAGCCCCAGCATTTT; cdr3_aa: CASSDSGQGRYSNQPQHF
j_call: TRBJ2-7; d_call: NA; clone_size: NA; v_call: TRBV4-1; cdr3_nt: TGCGCCAGCAGCACAAGGGGGGACTACGAGCAGTACTTC; cdr3_aa: CASSTRGDYEQYF
j_call: TRBJ2-2; d_call: NA; clone_size: NA; v_call: TRBV6-6; cdr3_nt: TGTGCCAGCAGTTCCCAGGCGGGGGAGCTGTTTTTT; cdr3_aa: CASSSQAGELFF
j_call: TRBJ2-1; d_call: TRBD2; clone_size: NA; v_call: TRBV28; cdr3_nt: TGTGCCAGCAGTTTAGGTGGGGGGGATGAGCAGTTCTTC; cdr3_aa: CASSLGGGDEQFF
j_call: TRBJ2-7; d_call: NA; clone_size: many; v_call: TRBV5-1; cdr3_nt: TGCGCCAGCAGCCAAGACAGCAGGGAGCAGTACTTC; cdr3_aa: CASSQDSREQYF
j_call: TRBJ2-1; d_call: TRBD2; clone_size: NA; v_call: TRBV7-2; cdr3_nt: TGTGCCAGCAGCTTCAAAGGACTAGCGGGTAATGAGCAGTTCTTC; cdr3_aa: CASSFKGLAGNEQFF
j_call: TRBJ2-7; d_call: TRBD2; clone_size: few; v_call: TRBV5-1; cdr3_nt: TGCGCCAGCAGCTGGGGACTAGCGGGGGATCTATCCTACGAGCAGTACTTC; cdr3_aa: CASSWGLAGDLSYEQYF
j_call: TRBJ1-5; d_call: NA; clone_size: NA; v_call: TRBV21-1; cdr3_nt: TGTGCCAGCAGCTCCTTCTGGACATATACGCAGCATTTT; cdr3_aa: CASSSFWTYTQHF
j_call: TRBJ1-2; d_call: NA; clone_size: few; v_call: TRBV12-3/TRBV12-4; cdr3_nt: TGTGCCAGCAGTTTAAACCCCGGGACGGCTTCTCGCTACACCTTC; cdr3_aa: CASSLNPGTASRYTF
j_call: TRBJ2-7; d_call: TRBD1; clone_size: few; v_call: TRBV5-1; cdr3_nt: TGCGCCAGCAGCTTGGAACCGCCATCGACAGGGGACTACGAGCAGTACTTC; cdr3_aa: CASSLEPPSTGDYEQYF
j_call: TRBJ1-5; d_call: NA; clone_size: few; v_call: TRBV5-1; cdr3_nt: TGCGCCAGCAGCTTAGACGGTTTTTCGGGGCAGCCCCAGCATTTT; cdr3_aa: CASSLDGFSGQPQHF
j_call: TRBJ2-1; d_call: NA; clone_size: few; v_call: TRBV7-9; cdr3_nt: TGTGCCAGCAGCTATACATACTACAATGAGCAGTTCTTC; cdr3_aa: CASSYTYYNEQFF
j_call: TRBJ2-1; d_call: TRBD2; clone_size: many; v_call: TRBV11-2; cdr3_nt: TGTGCCAGCAGCATCCTACCGGGACTAGCGGGACCCTTCTACAATGAGCAGTTCTTC; cdr3_aa: CASSILPGLAGPFYNEQFF
j_call: TRBJ1-5; d_call: NA; clone_size: NA; v_call: TRBV20-1; cdr3_nt: TGCAGTGCTAGCGAGGGGTCTCAGCCCCAGCATTTT; cdr3_aa: CSASEGSQPQHF
j_call: TRBJ2-7; d_call: TRBD1; clone_size: NA; v_call: TRBV20-1; cdr3_nt: TGCAGTGCTAGACCACAGGGGCCTACTAACTACGAGCAGTACTTC; cdr3_aa: CSARPQGPTNYEQYF
j_call: TRBJ2-7; d_call: NA; clone_size: NA; v_call: TRBV5-1; cdr3_nt: TGCGCCAGCAGCTCTCCCCCCGGGACTTCACCTAGTTTGAACGAGCAGTACTTC; cdr3_aa: CASSSPPGTSPSLNEQYF
j_call: TRBJ2-1; d_call: NA; clone_size: many; v_call: TRBV5-1; cdr3_nt: TGCGCCAGCAGCAGAGATGGTAGCTCCTACAATGAGCAGTTCTTC; cdr3_aa: CASSRDGSSYNEQFF
j_call: TRBJ2-2; d_call: NA; clone_size: few; v_call: TRBV7-6; cdr3_nt: TGTGCCAGCAGCCCAACCGGGCTAGCGAGAACCGGGGAGCTGTTTTTT; cdr3_aa: CASSPTGLARTGELFF
j_call: TRBJ2-4; d_call: NA; clone_size: many; v_call: TRBV20-1; cdr3_nt: TGCAGTGCTAGAGAGGGGATTCAGTACTTC; cdr3_aa: CSAREGIQYF
j_call: TRBJ2-6; d_call: TRBD2; clone_size: NA; v_call: TRBV6-2/TRBV6-3; cdr3_nt: TGTGCCAGCCTAGGGACTAGAGGTAGCCCCGGGGCCAACGTCCTGACTTTC; cdr3_aa: CASLGTRGSPGANVLTF
j_call: TRBJ1-5; d_call: TRBD1; clone_size: few; v_call: TRBV7-8; cdr3_nt: TGTGCCAGCAGCCTCCGGGACAGGGGGCCGGGTCAGCCCCAGCATTTT; cdr3_aa: CASSLRDRGPGQPQHF
j_call: TRBJ2-5; d_call: NA; clone_size: once; v_call: TRBV30; cdr3_nt: TGTGCCTGGGAGGGGGGGGCGAGGGTGGAGACCCAGTACTTC; cdr3_aa: CAWEGGARVETQYF
j_call: TRBJ2-1; d_call: TRBD2; clone_size: NA; v_call: TRBV5-6; cdr3_nt: TGTGCCAGCAGCTCGCAGACTAGCCGGGCCTACGAGCAGTTCTTC; cdr3_aa: CASSSQTSRAYEQFF
j_call: TRBJ1-2; d_call: TRBD1; clone_size: NA; v_call: TRBV15; cdr3_nt: TGTGCCACCAGCAGGGACAGGGGTGGCTACACCTTC; cdr3_aa: CATSRDRGGYTF
j_call: TRBJ1-1; d_call: TRBD1; clone_size: NA; v_call: TRBV5-1; cdr3_nt: TGCGCCAGCAGGGAACAGGGGAATACTGAAGCTTTCTTT; cdr3_aa: CASREQGNTEAFF
j_call: TRBJ2-3; d_call: TRBD2; clone_size: NA; v_call: TRBV20-1; cdr3_nt: TGCAGTGCTAGATGGGGGGGAATGCGGGGCACAGATACGCAGTATTTT; cdr3_aa: CSARWGGMRGTDTQYF
j_call: TRBJ1-1; d_call: NA; clone_size: few; v_call: TRBV7-6; cdr3_nt: TGTGCCAGCAGCTCCCCCGGGAGGCAAGCTTTCTTT; cdr3_aa: CASSSPGRQAFF
j_call: TRBJ2-1; d_call: TRBD2; clone_size: few; v_call: TRBV9; cdr3_nt: TGTGCCAGCAGCGGCCTAGCGGGGGTCAATGAGCAGTTCTTC; cdr3_aa: CASSGLAGVNEQFF
j_call: TRBJ1-1; d_call: TRBD1; clone_size: few; v_call: TRBV20-1; cdr3_nt: TGCAGTGCTAGAGGCCTTGACTATTTCAGGGGGACTGAAGCTTTCTTT; cdr3_aa: CSARGLDYFRGTEAFF
j_call: TRBJ2-1; d_call: NA; clone_size: NA; v_call: TRBV15; cdr3_nt: TGTGCCACCAGCAGAGATCACGAGGGCAATGAGCAGTTCTTC; cdr3_aa: CATSRDHEGNEQFF
j_call: TRBJ1-4; d_call: TRBD1; clone_size: few; v_call: TRBV20-1; cdr3_nt: TGCAGTGCTAGTCCCGGACAGGGGGACGAAAAACTGTTTTTT; cdr3_aa: CSASPGQGDEKLFF
j_call: TRBJ1-5; d_call: NA; clone_size: few; v_call: TRBV28; cdr3_nt: TGTGCCATCCGGGGCCCTAATCAGCCCCAGCATTTT; cdr3_aa: CAIRGPNQPQHF
j_call: TRBJ2-4; d_call: TRBD2; clone_size: many; v_call: TRBV7-2; cdr3_nt: TGTGCCAGCAGCTCTAACGGACTAGCGGGAGTCAAAAACATTCAGTACTTC; cdr3_aa: CASSSNGLAGVKNIQYF
j_call: TRBJ1-3; d_call: NA; clone_size: many; v_call: TRBV20-1; cdr3_nt: TGCAGTGCTAGAGTAACACAGCTCTCTGGAAACACCATATATTTT; cdr3_aa: CSARVTQLSGNTIYF
j_call: TRBJ2-7; d_call: NA; clone_size: few; v_call: TRBV6-2/TRBV6-3; cdr3_nt: TGTGCCAGCAGTTATTACCGGACCTACGAGCAGTACTTC; cdr3_aa: CASSYYRTYEQYF
j_call: TRBJ2-5; d_call: NA; clone_size: NA; v_call: TRBV29-1; cdr3_nt: TGCAGCGTTGAAAAATCGAGAGCCCAGTACTTC; cdr3_aa: CSVEKSRAQYF
j_call: TRBJ1-2; d_call: TRBD1; clone_size: few; v_call: TRBV5-4; cdr3_nt: TGTGCCAGCAGCGAGGACAGGGGGCGCGACTATGGCTACACCTTC; cdr3_aa: CASSEDRGRDYGYTF
j_call: TRBJ2-7; d_call: NA; clone_size: few; v_call: TRBV6-1; cdr3_nt: TGTGCCAGCAGTCGATATGAGCCAGTCTCCTACGAGCAGTACTTC; cdr3_aa: CASSRYEPVSYEQYF
j_call: TRBJ2-5; d_call: NA; clone_size: NA; v_call: TRBV15; cdr3_nt: TGTGCCACCAGCAGAGACGCCGTCCAGACCCAGTACTTC; cdr3_aa: CATSRDAVQTQYF